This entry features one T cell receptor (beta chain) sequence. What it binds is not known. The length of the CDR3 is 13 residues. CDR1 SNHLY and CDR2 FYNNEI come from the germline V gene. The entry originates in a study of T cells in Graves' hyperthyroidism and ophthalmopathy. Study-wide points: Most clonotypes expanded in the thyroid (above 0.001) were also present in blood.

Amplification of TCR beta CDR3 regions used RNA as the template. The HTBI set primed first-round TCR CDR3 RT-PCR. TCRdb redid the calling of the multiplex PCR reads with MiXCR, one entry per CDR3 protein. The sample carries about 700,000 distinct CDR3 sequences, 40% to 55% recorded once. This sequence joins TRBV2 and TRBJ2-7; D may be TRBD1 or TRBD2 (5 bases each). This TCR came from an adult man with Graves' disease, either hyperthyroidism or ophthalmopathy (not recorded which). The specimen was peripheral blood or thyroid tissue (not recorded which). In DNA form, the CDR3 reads TGTGCTAGAAGGTCTCCGAGGGGCTACGAGCAGTACTTC. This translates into CARRSPRGYEQYF.